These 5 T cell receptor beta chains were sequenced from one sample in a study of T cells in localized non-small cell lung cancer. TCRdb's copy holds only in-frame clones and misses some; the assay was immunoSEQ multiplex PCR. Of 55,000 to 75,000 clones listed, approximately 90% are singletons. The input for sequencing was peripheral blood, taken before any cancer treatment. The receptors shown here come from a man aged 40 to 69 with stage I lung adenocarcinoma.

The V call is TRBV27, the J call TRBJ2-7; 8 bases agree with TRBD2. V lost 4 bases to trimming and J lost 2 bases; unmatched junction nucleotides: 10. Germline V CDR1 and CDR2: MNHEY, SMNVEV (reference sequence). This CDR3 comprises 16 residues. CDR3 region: CASSSGDSSGTYEQYF. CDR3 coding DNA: TGTGCCAGCAGTTCGGGCGACAGTAGCGGGACCTACGAGCAGTACTTC.

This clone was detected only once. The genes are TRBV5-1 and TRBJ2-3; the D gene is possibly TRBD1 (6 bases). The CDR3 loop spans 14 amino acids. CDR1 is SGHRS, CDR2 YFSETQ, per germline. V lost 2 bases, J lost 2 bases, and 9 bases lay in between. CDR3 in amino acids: CASSFAGVTDTQYF. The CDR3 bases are TGCGCCAGCAGCTTCGCAGGGGTCACAGATACGCAGTATTTT.

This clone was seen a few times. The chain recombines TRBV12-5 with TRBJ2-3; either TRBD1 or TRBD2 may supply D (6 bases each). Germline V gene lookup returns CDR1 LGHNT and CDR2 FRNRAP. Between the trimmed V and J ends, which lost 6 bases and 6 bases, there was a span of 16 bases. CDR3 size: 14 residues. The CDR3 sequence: CASGRDNHFDTQYF. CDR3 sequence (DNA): TGTGCTAGTGGGCGGGACAATCACTTTGATACGCAGTATTTT. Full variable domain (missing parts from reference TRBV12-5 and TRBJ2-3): DARVTQTPRHKVTEMGQEVTMRCQPILGHNTVFWYRQTMMQGLELLAYFRNRAPLDDSGMPKDRFSAEMPDATLATLKIQPSEPRDSAVYFCASGRDNHFDTQYFGPGTRLTVL.

In nucleotides, the CDR3 is TGCAGTGCTGACTTCAATGAGCAGTTCTTC. Protein product: CSADFNEQFF. V and J are TRBV20-1 and TRBJ2-1, with unresolved D. Germline loops: CDR1 DFQATT, CDR2 SNEGSKA (reference sequence). The CDR3 is made up of 10 amino acids. Trimming pared 5 bases from V and 6 bases from J, leaving 5 bases between.

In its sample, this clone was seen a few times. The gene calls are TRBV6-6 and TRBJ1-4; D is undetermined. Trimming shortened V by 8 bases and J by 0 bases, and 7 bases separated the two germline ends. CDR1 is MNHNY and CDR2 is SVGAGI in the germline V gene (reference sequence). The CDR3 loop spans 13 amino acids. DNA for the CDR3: TGTGCCAGCGTGAGAGCAACTAATGAAAAACTGTTTTTT. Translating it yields CASVRATNEKLFF.